This T cell receptor (beta chain) is drawn from a study of blood T cell repertoires in COVID-19. For the study at large: The study drew acute and convalescent COVID-19 samples from the United States, Italy and Spain.

The assay was immunoSEQ multiplex PCR, and TCRdb's table has in-frame clones only and misses some. The sample contains 15,000 to 20,000 clones, around nine tenths of which appear only once. There are 14 residues in the CDR3. CDR1 MNHEY and CDR2 SVGAGI come from the germline V gene. Losses at the gene ends were 4 bases for V and 6 bases for J; bases not matched to a gene: 5. The sample was peripheral blood. This TCR was sampled from a man aged 55 to 69 with active COVID-19. The J gene is TRBJ1-2, the V gene TRBV6-5, with 10 bases aligning to TRBD1. CDR3 protein: CASSFRDRGHGYTF. The CDR3 region has the DNA TGTGCCAGCAGTTTCCGGGACAGGGGACATGGCTACACCTTC.